Each of the 2 T cell receptor beta chains below was sequenced from the same sample in a study of OX40 agonist ivuxolimab in advanced cancers. Repertoires were generated with immunoSEQ multiplex PCR, while TCRdb's copy carries only in-frame clones and drops some. The sample has more than 55,000 clones, 86% seen once. This sample comprised CD4+ or CD8+ T cells sorted from blood, obtained in a trial of the OX40 agonist ivuxolimab. All receptors derive from an adult with an advanced solid tumor such as melanoma, head and neck, liver or kidney cancer.

This clone was recorded a few times. The rearrangement links TRBV6-1 to TRBJ2-3; TRBD1 is a possible D gene (6 bases). Trimming cost V 2 bases and J 4 bases, with 10 bases left between them. The CDR3 runs 14 residues. Germline V CDR1 and CDR2: MNHNS, SASEGT. In DNA, the CDR3 is TGTGCCAGCAGTGAAAGGGCAGGGGCAGATACGCAGTATTTT. Its translation: CASSERAGADTQYF.

V usage is TRBV5-1 and J usage is TRBJ2-5; maybe TRBD1 (5 bases). The germline V gene encodes CDR1 SGHRS and CDR2 YFSETQ. This CDR3 is 16 amino acids long. With 4 bases removed from V and 4 bases from J, the gap between germline ends came to 20 bases. CDR3 in DNA: TGCGCCAGCAGCCCCCTCTCGGCCAGGGTAGGAGAGACCCAGTACTTC. Its protein product is CASSPLSARVGETQYF. The full variable domain, in which reference TRBV5-1 and TRBJ2-5 provide the parts outside the CDR3, is KAGVTQTPRYLIKTRGQQVTLSCSPISGHRSVSWYQQTPGQGLQFLFEYFSETQRNKGNFPGRFSGRQFSNSRSEMNVSTLELGDSALYLCASSPLSARVGETQYFGPGTRLLVL.